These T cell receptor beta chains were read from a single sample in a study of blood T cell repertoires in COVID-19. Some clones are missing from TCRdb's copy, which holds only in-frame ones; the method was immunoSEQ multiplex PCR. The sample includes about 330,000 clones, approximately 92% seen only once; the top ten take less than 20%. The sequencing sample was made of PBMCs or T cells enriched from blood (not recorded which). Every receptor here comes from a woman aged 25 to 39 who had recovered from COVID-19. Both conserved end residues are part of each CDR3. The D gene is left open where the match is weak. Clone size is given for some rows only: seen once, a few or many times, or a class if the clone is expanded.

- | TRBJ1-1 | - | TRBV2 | CASSQQGLNTEAFF | TGTGCCAGCAGTCAACAGGGTCTGAACACTGAAGCTTTCTTT
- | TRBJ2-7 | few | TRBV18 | CASSPYTTGGPYEQYF | TGTGCCAGCTCACCGTATACCACAGGAGGGCCGTACGAGCAGTACTTC
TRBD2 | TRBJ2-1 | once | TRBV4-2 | CASSPRTSGSYNEQFF | TGTGCCAGCAGCCCTCGGACTAGCGGCTCCTACAATGAGCAGTTCTTC
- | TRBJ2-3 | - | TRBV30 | CAWSRLSDTQYF | TGTGCCTGGTCCAGACTGTCCGATACGCAGTATTTT
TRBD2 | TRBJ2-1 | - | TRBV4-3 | CASSQPVPGLAVNEQFF | TGCGCCAGCAGCCAACCTGTACCGGGACTAGCGGTCAATGAGCAGTTCTTC
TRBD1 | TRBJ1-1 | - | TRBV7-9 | CASRLQNRGTNTEAFF | TGTGCCAGCAGACTGCAAAACAGGGGTACGAACACTGAAGCTTTCTTT
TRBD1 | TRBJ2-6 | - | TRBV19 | CASSADRAGANVLTF | TGTGCCAGTAGCGCGGACAGGGCTGGGGCCAACGTCCTGACTTTC
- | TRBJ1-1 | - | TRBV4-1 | CASSQAISIQGGKGTEAFF | TGCGCCAGCAGCCAAGCAATATCGATACAAGGGGGTAAGGGGACTGAAGCTTTCTTT
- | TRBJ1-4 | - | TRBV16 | CASSPQTAPPEKLFF | TGTGCCAGCAGCCCTCAGACAGCCCCACCCGAAAAACTGTTTTTT
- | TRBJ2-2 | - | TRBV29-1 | CSALLNTGELFF | TGCAGCGCACTGTTAAACACCGGGGAGCTGTTTTTT
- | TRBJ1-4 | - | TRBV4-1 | CASSQAGATNEKLFF | TGCGCCAGCAGCCAAGCCGGGGCAACTAATGAAAAACTGTTTTTT
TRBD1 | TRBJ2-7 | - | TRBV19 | CASSPGQGGYEQYF | TGTGCCAGTAGTCCTGGACAGGGTGGTTACGAGCAGTACTTC
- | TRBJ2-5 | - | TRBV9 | CASSAAGQTQETQYF | TGTGCCAGCAGCGCCGCCGGACAGACTCAAGAGACCCAGTACTTC
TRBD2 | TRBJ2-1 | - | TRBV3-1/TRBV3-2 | CASSQGLAGANEQFF | TGTGCCAGCAGCCAAGGTTTAGCGGGAGCCAATGAGCAGTTCTTC
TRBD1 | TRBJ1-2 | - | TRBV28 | CASSTGKYGYTF | TGTGCCAGCTCGACAGGGAAGTATGGCTACACCTTC
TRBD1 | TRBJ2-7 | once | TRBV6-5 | CASTRDRAAYEQYF | TGTGCCAGCACCCGGGACAGGGCCGCCTACGAGCAGTACTTC